The 5 T cell receptor beta chains below were found in one sample sequenced in a study of cytomegalovirus exposure and HLA in healthy donors. Both 60 Vbeta primers and 13 Jbeta primers went into the PCR. TCRdb's copy holds only in-frame clones and misses some; the assay was immunoSEQ multiplex PCR. Its listing shows roughly 150,000 clones. The sequencing sample was made of PBMCs. The source of these receptors is a woman aged 45-65 years in good health and CMV-seronegative.

This chain joins TRBV7-3 and TRBJ1-1; no clear D gene. Trimming took 3 bases from V and 1 from J, leaving 15 bases between them. The CDR3 runs 16 residues. CDR1 and CDR2 (germline): SGHTA, FQGTGA. The CDR3 nucleotides read TGTGCCAGCAGCTTGGAGCCGCTATTAGGGAACACTGAAGCTTTCTTT. It yields the protein CASSLEPLLGNTEAFF.

The CDR3 sequence is CASSRTGRGETQYF. DNA of the CDR3: TGTGCCAGCAGCCGGACCGGCAGGGGAGAGACCCAGTACTTC. The V call is TRBV27, the J call TRBJ2-5, with D possibly being TRBD1 (6 bases). Germline CDR1 and CDR2: MNHEY and SMNVEV (reference sequence). V shed 6 bases and J shed 4 bases, with 15 bases lying between them. The CDR3 totals 14 residues.

V gene TRBV6-5 combines with J gene TRBJ1-2; D is perhaps TRBD1 (5 bases). CDR1 and CDR2 (germline): MNHEY, SVGAGI. The CDR3 sequence is 13 residues long. Trimming removed 5 bases from V and 5 bases from J, with 12 bases in between. The CDR3 DNA sequence: TGTGCCAGCAGTAGCGACAGATCTTATGGCTACACCTTC. As protein: CASSSDRSYGYTF.

The chain couples TRBV6-5 to TRBJ1-2, with a weak D call TRBD1 (5 bases). The V gene lost 6 bases and the J gene lost 2 bases, with 13 bases spanning the gap. CDR3 length: 14 residues. Germline CDR1 reads MNHEY; CDR2 reads SVGAGI. DNA of the CDR3: TGTGCCAGCAGCCCACGGACAACCAACTATGGCTACACCTTC. The encoded protein is CASSPRTTNYGYTF.

The chain has TRBV2 and TRBJ2-7, with 9 bases aligning to TRBD2. Trimming removed 7 bases from V and 6 bases from J; junction bases left unmatched: 16. CDR1 is SNHLY, CDR2 FYNNEI, per germline. The CDR3 spans 16 residues. CDR3 sequence reads: CASTDARATSGGEQYF. The CDR3 nucleotides are TGTGCCAGCACTGACGCCCGTGCGACTAGCGGAGGCGAGCAGTACTTC.